This TCR beta chain is from a study of blood T cell repertoires in COVID-19. Study context: The cDNA or gDNA used as material had been derived from T cells, B-cell-depleted T cells, or PBMCs.

Original handling: Amplified reference gene primers provided the basis for estimating nucleated cell counts. The data were produced by immunoSEQ multiplex PCR, yet TCRdb's version contains in-frame clones alone and is incomplete. The DNA was the basis for D and trimming; V, J and clone size are from that table. The profile shows 150,000 to 200,000 clones, approximately 90% of them singletons. Enrollment of patients from Seattle took place during active infection, with longitudinal follow-up. This clone was seen a single time. The V segment lost 7 bases and the J segment 3 bases; nucleotides outside the gene matches: 12. Germline V gene data show CDR1 as SNHLY and CDR2 as FYNNEI. This CDR3 is 16 amino acids long.

The sample was peripheral blood. This TCR was recovered from a woman in her 70s with COVID-19, enrolled during active disease. The chain combines TRBV2 with TRBJ2-1, with TRBD2 matching over 7 bases. CDR3 DNA: TGTGCCAGCACCCGCAGTTGGCTAGCGGACTACAATGAGCAGTTCTTC. This codes for CASTRSWLADYNEQFF.